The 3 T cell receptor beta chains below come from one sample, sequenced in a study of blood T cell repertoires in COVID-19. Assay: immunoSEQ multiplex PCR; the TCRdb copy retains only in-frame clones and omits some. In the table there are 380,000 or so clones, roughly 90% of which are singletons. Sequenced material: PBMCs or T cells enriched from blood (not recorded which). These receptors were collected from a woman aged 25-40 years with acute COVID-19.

The CDR3, as DNA: TGCGCCAGCAACCCGGGACATCAGGCGGCCTACGAGCAGTACTTC. It specifies CASNPGHQAAYEQYF. V and J are TRBV5-1 and TRBJ2-7; D possibly corresponds to TRBD1 (6 bases). V lost 6 bases, J lost 2 bases, and 18 bases lay in between. CDR1 and CDR2 (germline): SGHRS, YFSETQ. The CDR3 loop spans 15 amino acids.

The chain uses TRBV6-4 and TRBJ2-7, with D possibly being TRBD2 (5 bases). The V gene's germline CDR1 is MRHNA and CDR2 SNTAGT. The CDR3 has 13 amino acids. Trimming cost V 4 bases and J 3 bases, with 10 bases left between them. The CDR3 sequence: CASSVGGGYEQYF. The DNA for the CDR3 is TGTGCCAGCAGTGTTGGAGGTGGCTACGAGCAGTACTTC.

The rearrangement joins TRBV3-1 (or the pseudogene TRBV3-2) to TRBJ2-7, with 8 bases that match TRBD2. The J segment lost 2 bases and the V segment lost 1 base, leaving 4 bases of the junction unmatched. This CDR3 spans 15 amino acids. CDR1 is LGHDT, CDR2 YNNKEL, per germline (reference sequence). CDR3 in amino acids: CASSQAGGPTYEQYF. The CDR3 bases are TGTGCCAGCAGCCAAGCGGGGGGGCCGACCTACGAGCAGTACTTC.